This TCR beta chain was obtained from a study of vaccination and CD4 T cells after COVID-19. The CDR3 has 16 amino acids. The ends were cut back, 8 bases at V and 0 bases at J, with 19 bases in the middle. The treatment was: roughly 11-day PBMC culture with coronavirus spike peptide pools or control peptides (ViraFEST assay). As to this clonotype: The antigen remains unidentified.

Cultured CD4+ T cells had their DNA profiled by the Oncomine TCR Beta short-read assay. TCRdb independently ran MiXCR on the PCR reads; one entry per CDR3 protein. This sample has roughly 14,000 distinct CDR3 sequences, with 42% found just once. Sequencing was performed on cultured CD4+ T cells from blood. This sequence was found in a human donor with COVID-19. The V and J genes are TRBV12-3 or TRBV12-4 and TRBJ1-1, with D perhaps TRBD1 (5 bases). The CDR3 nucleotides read TGTGCCAGCCAAACAACCCCGACAGATATGAACACTGAAGCTTTCTTT. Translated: CASQTTPTDMNTEAFF.